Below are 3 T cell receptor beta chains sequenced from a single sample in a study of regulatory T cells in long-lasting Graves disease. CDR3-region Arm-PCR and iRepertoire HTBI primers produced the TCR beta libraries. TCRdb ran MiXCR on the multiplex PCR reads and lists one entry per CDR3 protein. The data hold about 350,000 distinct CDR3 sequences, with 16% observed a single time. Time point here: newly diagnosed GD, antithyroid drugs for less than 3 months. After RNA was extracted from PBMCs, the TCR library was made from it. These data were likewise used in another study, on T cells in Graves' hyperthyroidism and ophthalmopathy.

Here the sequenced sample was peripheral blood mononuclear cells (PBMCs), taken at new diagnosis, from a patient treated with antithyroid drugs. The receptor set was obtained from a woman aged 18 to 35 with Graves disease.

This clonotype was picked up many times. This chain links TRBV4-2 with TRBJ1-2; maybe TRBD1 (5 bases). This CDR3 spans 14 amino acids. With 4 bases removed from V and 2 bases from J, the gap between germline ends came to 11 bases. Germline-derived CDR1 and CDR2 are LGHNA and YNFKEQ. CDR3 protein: CASSPLEGNYGYTF. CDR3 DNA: TGTGCCAGCAGCCCGCTCGAGGGGAACTATGGCTACACCTTC.

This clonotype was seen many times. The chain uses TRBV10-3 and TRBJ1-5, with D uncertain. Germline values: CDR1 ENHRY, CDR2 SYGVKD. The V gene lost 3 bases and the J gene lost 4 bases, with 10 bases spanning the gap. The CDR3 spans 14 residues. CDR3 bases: TGTGCCATCAGTGATTCGAAACGGAATCAGCCCCAGCATTTT. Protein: CAISDSKRNQPQHF.

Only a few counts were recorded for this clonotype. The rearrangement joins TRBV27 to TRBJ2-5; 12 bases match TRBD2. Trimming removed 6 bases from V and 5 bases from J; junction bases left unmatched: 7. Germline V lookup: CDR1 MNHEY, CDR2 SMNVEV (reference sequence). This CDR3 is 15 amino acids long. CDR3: CASSPTSGSRETQYF. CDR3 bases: TGTGCCAGCAGCCCGACTAGCGGGAGTCGGGAGACCCAGTACTTC.